This passage covers 2 T cell receptor beta chains from one sample sequenced in a study of T cell changes during pregnancy in multiple sclerosis. Here immunoSEQ multiplex PCR was the method, and the copy in TCRdb shows in-frame clones only, minus some. The sample records some 28,000 clones, approximately 94% being singletons. Sequenced here: CD4+ T cells from peripheral blood mononuclear cells, sampled in the first trimester of pregnancy. The origin of the receptors is a female donor with multiple sclerosis, enrolled in a pregnancy study.

In this sample, this clone turned up once. The V and J genes are TRBV7-2 and TRBJ2-3; 9 bases map to TRBD2. The CDR3 spans 15 residues. Unmatched junction bases numbered 7, after V lost 5 bases and J lost 4 bases. CDR1 and CDR2 from the germline V gene are SGHTA and FQGNSA. CDR3 DNA: TGTGCCAGCAGCATTAGCGGGGGATCTGCAGATACGCAGTATTTT. It is translated as CASSISGGSADTQYF.

The chain carries TRBV29-1 and TRBJ2-1; tentative D call: TRBD2 (5 bases). Germline V gene lookup returns CDR1 SQVTM and CDR2 ANQGSEA. The CDR3 is 13 amino acids. Deletions cut 3 bases from V and 1 base from J, with 7 bases between. This chain's CDR3 is CSVDGVSYNEQFF. The CDR3 DNA sequence: TGCAGCGTTGACGGGGTTTCCTACAATGAGCAGTTCTTC.